The T cell receptor beta chain under discussion was sequenced for a study of T-cell memory formation after mild COVID-19. Germline CDR1 reads SGHVS; CDR2 reads FNYEAQ. The CDR3 is 12 amino acids. The ends were cut back, 4 bases at V and 6 bases at J, with 10 bases in the middle. TCRdb processed the 5' RACE reads anew with MiXCR; each CDR3 protein has one entry. Altogether approximately 500,000 distinct CDR3 sequences are present, around a quarter being singletons, with the ten largest covering approximately 12%. This TCR was recovered from an adult woman who had mild COVID-19 (a few samples of this study predate the infection). Cell type and time point are not known. Specimen: PBMCs or a T cell subset sorted from them (not recorded which). V is TRBV7-6 and J is TRBJ2-7, with D possibly TRBD2 on 6 matching bases. This CDR3 is CASSWDSGEQYF. CDR3 in DNA: TGTGCCAGCAGCTGGGACTCGGGCGAGCAGTACTTC.